The 13 T cell receptor beta chains reported below all come from one sample, sequenced in a study of neurological immune-mediated disorders. Indicated time point: longitudinal time-point 3. MiXCR was run by TCRdb on the 5' RACE reads, yielding one entry per CDR3 protein. This sample has more than 75,000 distinct CDR3 sequences; approximately 4.3% occur once, and the top ten carry over 5.5%. Sequencing input: PBMCs. Receptors originate from a woman aged 55-70 years with multiple sclerosis.

The V call is TRBV5-1, the J call TRBJ2-7, with D unresolved. The CDR3 consists of 12 residues. V was shortened by 0 bases and J by 5 bases, with 6 bases between the two germline ends. Germline assignment: CDR1 SGHRS and CDR2 YFSETQ. CDR3 region: CASSLGWDEQYF. Here the CDR3 DNA reads TGCGCCAGCAGCTTGGGATGGGACGAGCAGTACTTC.

This clonotype was seen repeatedly, ten times or more. The J gene is TRBJ1-6, the V gene TRBV12-3 or TRBV12-4; a weak D match, TRBD1 (6 bases). CDR3 length: 14 residues. V was clipped by 0 bases and J by 9 bases, with 9 bases between them. DNA of the CDR3: TGTGCCAGCAGTTTAGCAGGGGGTAGTTCACCCCTCCACTTT. Translation gives CASSLAGGSSPLHF.

This clonotype is categorized as medium-sized. The chain has TRBV5-1 and TRBJ2-1, with 14 bases lining up with TRBD2. Trimming removed 3 bases from V and 9 bases from J; junction bases left unmatched: 8. Looked up from germline, CDR1 is SGHRS and CDR2 is YFSETQ. CDR3 size: 16 residues. CDR3 sequence (DNA): TGCGCCAGCAGCTCGGGACTAGCGGGGGCCCTTGGTGAGCAGTTCTTC. Protein: CASSSGLAGALGEQFF. The whole variable domain, remainder taken from reference TRBV5-1 and TRBJ2-1, is KAGVTQTPRYLIKTRGQQVTLSCSPISGHRSVSWYQQTPGQGLQFLFEYFSETQRNKGNFPGRFSGRQFSNSRSEMNVSTLELGDSALYLCASSSGLAGALGEQFFGPGTRLTVL.

This rearrangement joins TRBV28 to TRBJ2-3; 11 bases align to TRBD2. CDR1 and CDR2 from the germline V gene are MDHEN and SYDVKM. The CDR3 length is 15 residues. V lost 5 bases and J lost 6; bases outside the gene matches: 7. For the CDR3, the DNA is TGTGCCAGCAGTGCCCCTAGCGGGGGGCTGGATACGCAGTATTTT. This gives the protein CASSAPSGGLDTQYF.

This clonotype was seen a few times. At one end the junction does not follow the germline gene, possibly because of a read error. The chain uses TRBV11-2 and TRBJ2-3; TRBD1 is a possible D gene (5 bases). The germline CDR1 and CDR2 sequences are SGHAT and FQNNGV. This CDR3 is built from 14 residues. The CDR3 nucleotides are TGTGCCAGCAGCTTAGGGGGATTCACAGGTACGCAGTATTTT. Protein: CASSLGGFTGTQYF.

This clonotype was counted ten times or more. The chain employs TRBV2 and TRBJ2-7, with 7 bases lining up with TRBD2. With 6 bases clipped from V and 0 bases from J, the junction kept 11 bases outside the gene matches. The CDR3 contains 16 residues. Germline assignment: CDR1 SNHLY and CDR2 FYNNEI. The CDR3 DNA is TGTGCCAGCAGGGAATCCCAGCGGGGAAACTCCTACGAGCAGTACTTC. It encodes CASRESQRGNSYEQYF.

This clonotype was recorded at least ten times. This rearrangement joins TRBV20-1 to TRBJ1-1, with D hard to call. The CDR3 totals 13 residues. V lost 6 bases, J lost 5 bases, and 16 bases lay in between. The germline gives CDR1 DFQATT, CDR2 SNEGSKA (reference sequence). The DNA of the CDR3 is TGCAGTGCCCCCCGGGTCATGGGGACTGAAGCTTTCTTT. It is translated as CSAPRVMGTEAFF.

This clonotype has ten or more counts. As DNA, the CDR3 is TGTGCCAGCAGCCGACGGGGAACTTCCTACAATGAGCAGTTCTTC. It specifies CASSRRGTSYNEQFF. V and J are TRBV6-5 and TRBJ2-1, with D possibly matching TRBD2 (5 bases). The germline V and J ends were trimmed by 6 bases and 1 base, with 13 bases remaining between them. Germline V gene lookup returns CDR1 MNHEY and CDR2 SVGAGI. The length of the CDR3 is 15 residues.

This clonotype was counted ten times or more. The chain joins TRBV29-1 to TRBJ1-6; 7 positions agree with TRBD1. The CDR3 contains 13 residues. Germline lookup yields CDR1 SQVTM and CDR2 ANQGSEA. J lost 4 bases, V lost 7 bases, and 4 bases had no gene match. CDR3: CSATDRYNSPLHF. CDR3 coding DNA: TGCAGCGCTACGGACAGGTATAATTCACCCCTCCACTTT.

This clonotype was picked up many times. This rearrangement joins TRBV5-1 to TRBJ2-1; D is possibly TRBD2 (5 bases). CDR1 and CDR2 from the germline V gene are SGHRS and YFSETQ. Deletions cut 6 bases from V and 10 bases from J, with 11 bases between. This CDR3 has 11 amino acids. CDR3 sequence: CASTRRGEQFF. In DNA, the CDR3 is TGCGCCAGCACCCGTAGAGGGGAGCAGTTCTTC. Full variable domain (remainder filled in from reference TRBV5-1 and TRBJ2-1): KAGVTQTPRYLIKTRGQQVTLSCSPISGHRSVSWYQQTPGQGLQFLFEYFSETQRNKGNFPGRFSGRQFSNSRSEMNVSTLELGDSALYLCASTRRGEQFFGPGTRLTVL.

At least ten counts were recorded for this clonotype. The chain is built from TRBV3-1 and TRBJ2-7; 10 nucleotides match TRBD2. V dropped 4 bases and J dropped 4; count of bases not matched to a gene: 10. The CDR3 covers 16 residues. Germline CDR1 reads LGHDT; CDR2 reads YNNKEL (reference sequence). Here the CDR3 DNA reads TGTGCCAGCAGCCGACGCCGAGCGGGGGGGCTTTACGAGCAGTACTTC. Translation: CASSRRRAGGLYEQYF.

This clonotype appeared many times. J is TRBJ2-1 and V is TRBV5-1; 11 bases align to TRBD2. CDR3 length: 16 residues. The germline gives CDR1 SGHRS, CDR2 YFSETQ. After removal of 4 bases from V and 7 bases from J, the junction contained 10 bases not matched to a gene. This CDR3 is CASSREGLAVGNEQFF. In DNA form, the CDR3 reads TGCGCCAGCAGCCGGGAGGGACTAGCGGTCGGGAATGAGCAGTTCTTC.

This clonotype was detected ten times or more. The chain is built from TRBV7-6 and TRBJ2-2; 7 nucleotides line up with TRBD2. The CDR3 length is 17 residues. The V and J ends lost 3 bases and 5 bases, in that order; junction bases with no gene match: 12. Looked up from germline, CDR1 is SGHVS and CDR2 is FNYEAQ. The CDR3 DNA follows: TGTGCCAGCAGCTTGGTTGGAGCGGGGCTGCGGACCGGGGAGCTGTTTTTT. Protein: CASSLVGAGLRTGELFF.